This is a list of T cell receptor beta chains from one sample in a study of response to subunit inactivated influenza vaccine. Via MiXCR, TCRdb re-called the RT-PCR reads, giving one row per CDR3 protein. The sample includes 300,000 to 350,000 distinct CDR3 sequences, 20% to 25% of them seen just once. The material was PBMCs from blood, obtained approximately 22 months after vaccination. These receptors came from a man aged 45-69 years who received an inactivated influenza vaccine. Each CDR3 is given with its conserved first and last residue. Each record gives: J gene, V gene, D gene, clone size, CDR3 DNA, CDR3 protein. D genes are given only for firm matches. Part of the rows lack a size; the others show once, few, many or a class for expanded clones.

TRBJ1-4 TRBV20-1 - many TGCAGTGCCCAGGGAGAAAATGAAAAACTGTTTTTT CSAQGENEKLFF
TRBJ1-1 TRBV6-1 - - TGTGCCAGCAGTCAGCTCAGGGTATCCCTCAAAGGCACTGAAGCTTTCTTT CASSQLRVSLKGTEAFF
TRBJ1-1 TRBV12-3/TRBV12-4 TRBD1 many TGTGCCAGCAGTCAGGACAGGCCTGGGACTGAAGCTTTCTTT CASSQDRPGTEAFF
TRBJ1-1 TRBV30 - few TGTGCCTGGAGTGTACGTGGCAGCCTGAACACTGAAGCTTTCTTT CAWSVRGSLNTEAFF
TRBJ2-1 TRBV2 - - TGTGCCAGCAGTGATTTGGGTGAGCAGTTCTTC CASSDLGEQFF
TRBJ1-3 TRBV12-3/TRBV12-4 - - TGTGCCATCAGTTTAGCGCTTTGGTCCTCCGTCTCTGGAAACACCATATATTTT CAISLALWSSVSGNTIYF
TRBJ1-6 TRBV11-2 - - TGTGCCAGCAGCTTAGTAGACGTTTTCGGGGATTACTCCTATAATTCACCCCTCCACTTT CASSLVDVFGDYSYNSPLHF
TRBJ2-3 TRBV24-1 - - TGTGCCACCAGCCAGATGGGGTTGACGCAGTATTTT CATSQMGLTQYF
TRBJ1-5 TRBV6-2/TRBV6-3 - few TGTGCCAGCAGTCGGGGGAGCCAGCCCCAGCATTTT CASSRGSQPQHF
TRBJ1-1 TRBV2 - - TGTGCCAGCAGCCCGCACGTGAGGGTGGGCGAAGCTTTCTTT CASSPHVRVGEAFF
TRBJ2-4 TRBV2 - few TGTGCCAGCAGTGGGGGGACCCTGGGCATTCAGTACTTC CASSGGTLGIQYF
TRBJ2-2 TRBV5-1 - few TGCGCCAGCAGCAGCATGGGAGGTTCCGGGGAGCTGTTTTTT CASSSMGGSGELFF
TRBJ2-7 TRBV11-2 - - TGTGCCAGCAGCTTTTCCCGGGCGGAGCAGTACTTC CASSFSRAEQYF